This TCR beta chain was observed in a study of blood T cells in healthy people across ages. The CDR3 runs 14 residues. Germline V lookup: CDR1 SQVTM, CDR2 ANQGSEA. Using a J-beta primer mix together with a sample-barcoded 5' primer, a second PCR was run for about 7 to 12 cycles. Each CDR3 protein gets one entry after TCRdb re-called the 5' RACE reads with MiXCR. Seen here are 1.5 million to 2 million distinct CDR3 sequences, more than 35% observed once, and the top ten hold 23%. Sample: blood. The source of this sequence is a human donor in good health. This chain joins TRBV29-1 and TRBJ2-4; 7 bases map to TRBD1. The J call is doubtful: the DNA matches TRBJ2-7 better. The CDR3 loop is CSVLRQGRYDEQYF. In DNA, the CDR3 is TGCAGCGTTCTTAGACAGGGCCGATACGACGAGCAGTACTTC.